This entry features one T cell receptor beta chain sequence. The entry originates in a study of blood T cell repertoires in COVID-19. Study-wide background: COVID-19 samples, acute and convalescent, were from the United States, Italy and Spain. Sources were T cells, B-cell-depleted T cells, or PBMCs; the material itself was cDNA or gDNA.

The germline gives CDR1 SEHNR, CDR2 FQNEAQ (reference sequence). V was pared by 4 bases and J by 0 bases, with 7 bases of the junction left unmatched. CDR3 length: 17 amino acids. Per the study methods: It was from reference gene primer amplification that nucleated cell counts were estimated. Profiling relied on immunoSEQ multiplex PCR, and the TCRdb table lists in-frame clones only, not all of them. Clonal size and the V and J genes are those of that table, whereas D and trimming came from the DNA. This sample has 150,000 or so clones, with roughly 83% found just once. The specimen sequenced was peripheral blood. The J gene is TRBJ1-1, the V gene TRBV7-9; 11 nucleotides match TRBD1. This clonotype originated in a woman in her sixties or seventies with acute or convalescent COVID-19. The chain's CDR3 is CASSSEGQGGLNTEAFF. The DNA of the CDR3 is TGTGCCAGCAGCTCTGAGGGACAGGGGGGATTGAACACTGAAGCTTTCTTT.